The 8 T cell receptor beta chains given below trace back to one sample, sequenced in a study of T cells in localized non-small cell lung cancer. Some clones are missing from TCRdb's copy, which holds only in-frame ones; the method was immunoSEQ multiplex PCR. Of fewer than 13,000 clones in the sample, 80% to 90% are singletons; the top ten hold 8.5% to 10%. Sequenced here: peripheral blood, sampled before any cancer treatment. The receptors were gathered from a male donor at least 60 years old with stage III lung adenocarcinoma.

The chain joins TRBV2 to TRBJ1-1; D is undetermined. Germline loops: CDR1 SNHLY, CDR2 FYNNEI. Deletions cut 3 bases from V and 0 bases from J, with 2 bases between. CDR3 length: 12 amino acids. The CDR3 DNA reads TGTGCCAGCAGTGAGCTGAACACTGAAGCTTTCTTT. Translated: CASSELNTEAFF. The full variable domain, in which reference TRBV2 and TRBJ1-1 provide the parts outside the CDR3, is EPEVTQTPSHQVTQMGQEVILRCVPISNHLYFYWYRQILGQKVEFLVSFYNNEISEKSEIFDDQFSVERPDGSNFTLKIRSTKLEDSAMYFCASSELNTEAFFGQGTRLTVV.

The CDR3 DNA follows: TGTGCCAGCTCACCACCGGGGACAGACAGAAACACCATATATTTT. Amino acids: CASSPPGTDRNTIYF. The chain recombines TRBV18 with TRBJ1-3; TRBD1 matches 7 bases. Germline CDR1 reads KGHSH; CDR2 reads LQKENI. The CDR3 runs to 15 residues. V dropped 0 bases and J dropped 5; count of bases not matched to a gene: 4. Looking up the rest from reference TRBV18 and TRBJ1-3 gives the full variable domain: NAGVMQNPRHLVRRRGQEARLRCSPMKGHSHVYWYRQLPEEGLKFMVYLQKENIIDESGMPKERFSAEFPKEGPSILRIQQVVRGDSAAYFCASSPPGTDRNTIYFGEGSWLTVV.

CDR3 sequence (DNA): TGCGCCAGCAGCTTGAGTCCAGGCCTATACAATGAGCAGTTCTTC. This sequence encodes CASSLSPGLYNEQFF. The chain combines TRBV5-1 with TRBJ2-1; D uncertain. V was pared by 1 base and J by 4 bases, with 12 bases between. Germline CDR1 SGHRS, CDR2 YFSETQ. The CDR3 runs to 15 residues.

The rearrangement joins TRBV4-1 to TRBJ2-7, with 10 nucleotides matching TRBD1. Germline-derived CDR1 and CDR2 are MGHRA and YSYEKL. Trimming removed 0 bases from V and 3 bases from J; junction bases left unmatched: 5. The length of the CDR3 is 16 residues. The CDR3 region has the DNA TGCGCCAGCAGCCAAGAGCCGGGACAGGGGATCTACGAGCAGTACTTC. Translating it yields CASSQEPGQGIYEQYF.

The chain carries TRBV5-1 and TRBJ2-1; the D call may be TRBD1 or TRBD2 (6 bases each). The CDR3 sequence is 14 residues long. Germline V gene lookup returns CDR1 SGHRS and CDR2 YFSETQ. V lost 7 bases, J lost 1 base, and 12 bases lay in between. The CDR3 DNA reads as TGCGCCAGCTCAAGGGGGGCTTCCTACAATGAGCAGTTCTTC. This codes for CASSRGASYNEQFF.

The CDR3: CASSPLGDSPTGNTIYF. The CDR3, as DNA: TGTGCCAGCTCACCGCTCGGCGATAGCCCCACTGGAAACACCATATATTTT. The chain employs TRBV18 and TRBJ1-3, with D hard to call. This CDR3 has 17 amino acids. Germline loops: CDR1 KGHSH, CDR2 LQKENI. Trimming stripped 3 bases from V and 2 bases from J, with 17 bases between.

This clone was picked up a small number of times. The chain is built from TRBV7-6 and TRBJ2-7; the match to TRBD1 covers 7 bases. The J segment lost 3 bases and the V segment lost 4 bases, leaving 6 bases of the junction unmatched. In germline, CDR1 is SGHVS, CDR2 FNYEAQ. The CDR3 sequence is 14 residues long. The CDR3 DNA follows: TGTGCCAGCAGCTCAGGACAGGCTATCTACGAGCAGTACTTC. Encoded protein: CASSSGQAIYEQYF.

The genes are TRBV2 and TRBJ2-7; D is undetermined. Trimming cost V 6 bases and J 5 bases, with 11 bases left between them. Looked up from germline, CDR1 is SNHLY and CDR2 is FYNNEI. The CDR3 consists of 12 residues. The CDR3 coding sequence is TGTGCCAGCAGAGACCCCCCGGACGAGCAGTACTTC. Protein: CASRDPPDEQYF.